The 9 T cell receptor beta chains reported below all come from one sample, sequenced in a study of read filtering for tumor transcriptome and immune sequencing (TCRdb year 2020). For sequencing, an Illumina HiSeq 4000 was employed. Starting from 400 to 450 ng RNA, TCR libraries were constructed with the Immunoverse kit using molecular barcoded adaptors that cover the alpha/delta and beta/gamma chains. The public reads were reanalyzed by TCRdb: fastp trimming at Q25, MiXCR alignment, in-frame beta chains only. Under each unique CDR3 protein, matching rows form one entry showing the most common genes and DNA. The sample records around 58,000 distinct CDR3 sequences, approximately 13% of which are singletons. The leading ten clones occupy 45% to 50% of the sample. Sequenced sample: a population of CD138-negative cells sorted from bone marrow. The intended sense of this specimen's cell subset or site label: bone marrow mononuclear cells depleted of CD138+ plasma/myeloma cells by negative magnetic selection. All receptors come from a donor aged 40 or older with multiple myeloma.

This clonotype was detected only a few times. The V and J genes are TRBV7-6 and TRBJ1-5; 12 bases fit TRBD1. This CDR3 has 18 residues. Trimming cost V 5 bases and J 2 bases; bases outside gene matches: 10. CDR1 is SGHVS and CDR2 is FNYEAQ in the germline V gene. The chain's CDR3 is CASSGGQGAGIGNQPQHF. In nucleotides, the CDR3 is TGTGCCAGCAGCGGGGGACAGGGGGCTGGGATAGGCAATCAGCCCCAGCATTTT. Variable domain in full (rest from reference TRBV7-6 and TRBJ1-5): GAGVSQSPRYKVTKRGQDVALRCDPISGHVSLYWYRQALGQGPEFLTYFNYEAQQDKSGLPNDRFSAERPEGSISTLTIQRTEQRDSAMYRCASSGGQGAGIGNQPQHFGDGTRLSIL.

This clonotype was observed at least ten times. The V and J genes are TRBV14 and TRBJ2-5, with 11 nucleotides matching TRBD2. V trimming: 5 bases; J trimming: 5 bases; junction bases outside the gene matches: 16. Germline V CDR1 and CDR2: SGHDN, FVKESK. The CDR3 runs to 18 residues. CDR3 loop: CASSSGLADLRSWETQYF. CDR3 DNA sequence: TGTGCCAGCAGCTCGGGACTAGCGGACCTTAGATCTTGGGAGACCCAGTACTTC.

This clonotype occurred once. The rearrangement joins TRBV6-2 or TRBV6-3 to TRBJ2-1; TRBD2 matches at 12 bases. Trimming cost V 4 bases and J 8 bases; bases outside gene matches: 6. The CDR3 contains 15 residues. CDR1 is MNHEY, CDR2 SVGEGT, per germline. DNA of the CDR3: TGTGCCAGCAGTTTGGGACTAGCGGGCCGCGATGAGCAGTTCTTC. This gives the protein CASSLGLAGRDEQFF.

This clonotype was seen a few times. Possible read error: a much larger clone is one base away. The CDR3 protein is CSVDDGRVANYGYTF. CDR3 DNA sequence: TGCAGCGTTGATGATGGCCGGGTCGCAAACTATGGCTACACCTTC. V and J are TRBV29-1 and TRBJ1-2; D remains ambiguous. The CDR3 covers 15 residues. Trimming cost V 3 bases and J 2 bases, with 16 bases left between them. Germline values: CDR1 SQVTM, CDR2 ANQGSEA.

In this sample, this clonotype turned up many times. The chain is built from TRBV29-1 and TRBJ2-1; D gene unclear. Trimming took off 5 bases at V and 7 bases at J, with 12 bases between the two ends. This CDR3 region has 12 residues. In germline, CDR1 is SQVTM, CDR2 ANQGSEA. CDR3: CSVKVTANEQFF. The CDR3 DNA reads TGCAGCGTTAAGGTAACGGCTAATGAGCAGTTCTTC.

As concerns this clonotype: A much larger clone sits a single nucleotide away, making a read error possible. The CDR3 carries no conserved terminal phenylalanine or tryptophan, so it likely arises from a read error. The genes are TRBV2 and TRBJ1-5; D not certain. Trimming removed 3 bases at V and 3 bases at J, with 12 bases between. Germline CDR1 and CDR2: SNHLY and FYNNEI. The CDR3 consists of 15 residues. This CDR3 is CASSEALISNQPQHS. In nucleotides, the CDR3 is TGTGCCAGCAGTGAGGCCTTAATCTCCAATCAGCCCCAGCATTCT.

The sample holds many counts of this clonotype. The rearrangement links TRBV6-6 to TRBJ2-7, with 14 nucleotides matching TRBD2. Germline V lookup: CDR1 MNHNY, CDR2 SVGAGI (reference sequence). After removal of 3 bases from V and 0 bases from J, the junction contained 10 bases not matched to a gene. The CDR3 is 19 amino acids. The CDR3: CASSYGGTSGRRDSYEQYF. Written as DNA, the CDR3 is TGTGCCAGCAGTTATGGGGGGACTAGCGGGAGAAGGGACTCCTACGAGCAGTACTTC.

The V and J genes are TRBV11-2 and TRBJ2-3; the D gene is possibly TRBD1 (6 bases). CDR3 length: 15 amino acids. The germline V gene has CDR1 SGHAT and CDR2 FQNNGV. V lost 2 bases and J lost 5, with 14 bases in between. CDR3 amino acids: CASSLSFWGQDTQYF. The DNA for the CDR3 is TGTGCCAGCAGCTTATCTTTTTGGGGACAAGATACGCAGTATTTT. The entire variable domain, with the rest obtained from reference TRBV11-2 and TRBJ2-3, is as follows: EAGVAQSPRYKIIEKRQSVAFWCNPISGHATLYWYQQILGQGPKLLIQFQNNGVVDDSQLPKDRFSAERLKGVDSTLKIQPAKLEDSAVYLCASSLSFWGQDTQYFGPGTRLTVL.

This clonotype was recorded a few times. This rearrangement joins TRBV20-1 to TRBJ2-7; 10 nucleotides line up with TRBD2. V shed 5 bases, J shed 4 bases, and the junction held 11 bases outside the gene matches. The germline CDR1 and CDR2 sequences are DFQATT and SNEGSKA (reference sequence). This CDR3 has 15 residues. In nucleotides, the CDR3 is TGCAGTGCTGTAAATCGACTAGCGGGTTCTTACGAGCAGTACTTC. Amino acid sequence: CSAVNRLAGSYEQYF.